The rows below give T cell receptor beta chains drawn from one sample of a study of blood T cell repertoires in COVID-19. TCRdb's copy holds only in-frame clones and misses some; the assay was immunoSEQ multiplex PCR. The data hold roughly 200,000 clones, with roughly 84% observed a single time. The sample consisted of PBMCs or T cells enriched from blood (not recorded which). The source of these receptors is a man between 25 and 39 years old in a cohort exposed to, infected with or recovered from COVID-19 (not recorded which). CDR3s include the opening cysteine and the closing phenylalanine or tryptophan. A D gene is named only where the DNA matches it firmly. Size is stated for part of the rows, as once, few or many counts, or as a class when the clone is expanded.

size	V	J	D	DNA	CDR3
.	TRBV9	TRBJ2-2	.	TGTGCCAGCAGCGTAGGACGGGAGTGGGACACCGGGGAGCTGTTTTTT	CASSVGREWDTGELFF
.	TRBV19	TRBJ2-7	TRBD1	TGTGCCAGTAGTCCAAGACCGGACAGGGCGAACTACGAGCAGTACTTC	CASSPRPDRANYEQYF
.	TRBV5-1	TRBJ2-3	.	TGCGCCAGCAGCCCAGCGGGTACAGATACGCAGTATTTT	CASSPAGTDTQYF
.	TRBV27	TRBJ1-2	.	TGTGCCAGCAGTCCCTCCCGGAGCTATGGCTACACCTTC	CASSPSRSYGYTF
.	TRBV10-1	TRBJ1-2	.	TGCGCCAGCAGTGGCAGTCGTGCCTATGGCTACACCTTC	CASSGSRAYGYTF
.	TRBV27	TRBJ2-7	.	TGTGCCAGCAGTTTCCTAACAGGGTCCACCTACGAGCAGTACTTC	CASSFLTGSTYEQYF
.	TRBV6-5	TRBJ2-7	TRBD1	TGTGCCAGCAAGGTCAGGGACAGGGATATCTACGAGCAGTACTTC	CASKVRDRDIYEQYF
.	TRBV7-9	TRBJ1-2	.	TGTGCCAGCAGCCCCTCTGTTGGCTACACCTTC	CASSPSVGYTF
.	TRBV7-3	TRBJ1-1	.	TGTGCCAGCAGCTTAAACCGGTGGACATCGAACACTGAAGCTTTCTTT	CASSLNRWTSNTEAFF
.	TRBV9	TRBJ2-3	TRBD2	TGTGCCAGCAGCGTTAGGGGCGGGAGGGCCCCAGATACGCAGTATTTT	CASSVRGGRAPDTQYF
.	TRBV28	TRBJ1-5	TRBD1	TGTGCCAGCAGGTCAGACAGGGGTAATCAGCCCCAGCATTTT	CASRSDRGNQPQHF
few	TRBV2	TRBJ2-4	TRBD2	TGTGCCAGCAGTGAAAGGGTCGCGGGAGGGAAGAAAAACATTCAGTACTTC	CASSERVAGGKKNIQYF
.	TRBV28	TRBJ2-5	TRBD2	TGTGCCAGCAGTCCGGGGTGGCTAGCGGGAGGGGAGGAGACCCAGTACTTC	CASSPGWLAGGEETQYF
.	TRBV19	TRBJ2-6	.	TGTGCCAGTAAGCCCTCTGGGGCCAACGTCCTGACTTTC	CASKPSGANVLTF
.	TRBV4-1	TRBJ2-7	TRBD1	TGCGCCAGCAGCCAAACCGGGACAGGGGGCCTCTACGAGCAGTACTTC	CASSQTGTGGLYEQYF
.	TRBV5-1	TRBJ1-2	.	TGCGCCAGCAGCTTGGCCAACAGGGCGAGGGGCTACACCTTC	CASSLANRARGYTF
.	TRBV4-2	TRBJ1-2	TRBD1	TGTGCCAGCAGCTCCCAGACAGGGATTAACTATGGCTACACCTTC	CASSSQTGINYGYTF
once	TRBV28	TRBJ1-2	.	TGTGCCAGCAGTTTCGGGGATGGCTACACCTTC	CASSFGDGYTF
.	TRBV12-3/TRBV12-4	TRBJ2-7	.	TGTGCCAGCAGTTTAGTAGATATCTACGAGCAGTACTTC	CASSLVDIYEQYF
.	TRBV9	TRBJ2-1	.	TGTGCCAGCAGCGTAGAAGGCGGGATATCCTACAATGAGCAGTTCTTC	CASSVEGGISYNEQFF
.	TRBV19	TRBJ2-5	TRBD2	TGTGCCAGTAGTATAGGACTAGCGATCGGGGGTGAGACCCAGTACTTC	CASSIGLAIGGETQYF
.	TRBV7-9	TRBJ2-3	.	TGTGCCAGCAGCCGGGGGACGGCAAGCACAGATACGCAGTATTTT	CASSRGTASTDTQYF
.	TRBV27	TRBJ1-1	TRBD1	TGTGCCAGCAGGGACACAGGGGACACTGAAGCTTTCTTT	CASRDTGDTEAFF
.	TRBV2	TRBJ1-4	.	TGTGCTTTTTTACGGAGCCCTCCCTCTAATGAAAAACTGTTTTTT	CAFLRSPPSNEKLFF
.	TRBV7-7	TRBJ2-1	.	TGTGCTAGCAGCCAGCACGGGGGTCTCAATGAGCAGTTCTTC	CASSQHGGLNEQFF
.	TRBV19	TRBJ2-5	.	TGTGCCAGTAGAAGCAGGGTCGGAGAGACCCAGTACTTC	CASRSRVGETQYF
.	TRBV28	TRBJ2-2	.	TGTGCCAGCAGTCCGTCAGGGATCGGGCCGAACACCGGGGAGCTGTTTTTT	CASSPSGIGPNTGELFF
.	TRBV7-6	TRBJ2-7	TRBD1	TGTGCCAGCTGGGACAGGGAGTACGAGCAGTACTTC	CASWDREYEQYF